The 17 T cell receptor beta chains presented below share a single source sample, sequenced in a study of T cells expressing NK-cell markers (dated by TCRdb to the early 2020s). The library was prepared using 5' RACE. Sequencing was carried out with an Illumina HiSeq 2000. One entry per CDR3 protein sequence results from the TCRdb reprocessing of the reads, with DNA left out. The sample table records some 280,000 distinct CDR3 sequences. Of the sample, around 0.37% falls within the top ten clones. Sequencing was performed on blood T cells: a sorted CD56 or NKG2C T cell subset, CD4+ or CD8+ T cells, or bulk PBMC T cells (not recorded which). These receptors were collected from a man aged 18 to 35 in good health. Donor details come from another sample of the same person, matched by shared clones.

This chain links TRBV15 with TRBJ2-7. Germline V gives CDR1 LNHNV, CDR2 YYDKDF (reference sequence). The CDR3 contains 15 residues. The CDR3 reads CATSRLRSEPYEQYF.

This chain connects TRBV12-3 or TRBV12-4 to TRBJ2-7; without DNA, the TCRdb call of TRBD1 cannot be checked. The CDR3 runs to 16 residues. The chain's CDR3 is CASSPGHLGASSEQYF.

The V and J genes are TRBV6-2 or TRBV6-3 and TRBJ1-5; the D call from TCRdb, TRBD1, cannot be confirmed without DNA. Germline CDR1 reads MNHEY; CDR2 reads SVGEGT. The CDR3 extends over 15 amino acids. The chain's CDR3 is CASSPFGQADQPQHF.

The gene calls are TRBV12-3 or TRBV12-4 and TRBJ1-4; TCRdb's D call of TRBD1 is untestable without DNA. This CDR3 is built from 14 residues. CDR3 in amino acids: CASSPGRFGEKLFF.

CDR3 sequence reads: CASSYPFRQYF. The V and J genes are TRBV6-5 and TRBJ2-7. The germline gives CDR1 MNHEY, CDR2 SVGAGI. This CDR3 is built from 11 residues.

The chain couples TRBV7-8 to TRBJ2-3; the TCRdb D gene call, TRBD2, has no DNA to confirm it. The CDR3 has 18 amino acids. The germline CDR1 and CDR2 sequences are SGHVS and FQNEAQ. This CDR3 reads CASSLTNHRDQSTDTQYF.

CDR3: CASRTGVDNTIYF. The chain is built from TRBV5-1 and TRBJ1-3; TCRdb's D call of TRBD1 is untestable without DNA. From germline, CDR1 is SGHRS and CDR2 YFSETQ. CDR3 size: 13 residues.

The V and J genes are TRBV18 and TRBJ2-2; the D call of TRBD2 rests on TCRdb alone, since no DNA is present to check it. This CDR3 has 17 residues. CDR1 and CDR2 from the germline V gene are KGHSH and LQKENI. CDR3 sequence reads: CASSALAGVENTGELFF.

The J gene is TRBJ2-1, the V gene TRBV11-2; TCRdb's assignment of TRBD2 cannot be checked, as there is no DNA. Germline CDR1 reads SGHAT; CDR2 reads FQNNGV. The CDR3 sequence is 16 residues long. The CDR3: CASSLLAGAKGNEQFF.

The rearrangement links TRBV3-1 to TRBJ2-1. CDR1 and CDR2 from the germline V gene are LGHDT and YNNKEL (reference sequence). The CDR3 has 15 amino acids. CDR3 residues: CASSQDSSSYNEQFF.

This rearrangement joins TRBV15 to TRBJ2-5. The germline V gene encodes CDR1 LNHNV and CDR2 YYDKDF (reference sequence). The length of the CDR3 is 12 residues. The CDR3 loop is CATSAGQETQYF.

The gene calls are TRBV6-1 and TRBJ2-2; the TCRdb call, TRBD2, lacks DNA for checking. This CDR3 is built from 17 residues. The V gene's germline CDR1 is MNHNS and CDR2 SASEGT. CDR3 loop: CASSPQGGRGGSGELFF.

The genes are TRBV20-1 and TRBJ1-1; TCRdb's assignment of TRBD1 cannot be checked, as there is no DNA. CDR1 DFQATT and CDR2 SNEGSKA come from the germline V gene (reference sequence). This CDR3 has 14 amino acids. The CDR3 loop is CSARDGTANTEAFF.

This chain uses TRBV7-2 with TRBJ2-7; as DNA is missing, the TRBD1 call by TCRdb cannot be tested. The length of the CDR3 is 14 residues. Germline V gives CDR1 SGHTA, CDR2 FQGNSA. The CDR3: CASSSGKTGFEQYF.

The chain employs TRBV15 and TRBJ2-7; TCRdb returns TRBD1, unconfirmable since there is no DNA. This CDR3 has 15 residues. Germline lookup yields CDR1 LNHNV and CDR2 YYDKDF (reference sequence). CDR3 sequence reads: CATSRDTVVGGLQYF. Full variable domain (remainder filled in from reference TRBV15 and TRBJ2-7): DAMVIQNPRYQVTQFGKPVTLSCSQTLNHNVMYWYQQKSSQAPKLLFHYYDKDFNNEADTPDNFQSRRPNTSFCFLDIRSPGLGDTAMYLCATSRDTVVGGLQYFGPGTRLTVT.

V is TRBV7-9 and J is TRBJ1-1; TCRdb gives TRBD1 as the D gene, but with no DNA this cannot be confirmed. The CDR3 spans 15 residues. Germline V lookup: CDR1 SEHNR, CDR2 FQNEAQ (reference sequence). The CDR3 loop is CASSPPPRIGNEAFF.

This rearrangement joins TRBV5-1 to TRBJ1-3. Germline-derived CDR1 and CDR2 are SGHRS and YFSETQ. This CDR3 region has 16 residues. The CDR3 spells CASSLAVRDSGNTIYF.